What follows are 23 T cell receptor beta chains derived from one specimen sequenced in a study of vaccination effects on CD4 cells after COVID-19. These receptors' targets are unknown. Antigen-specific CD4+ T cells were expanded (with viral peptide pools) by the ViraFEST assay ahead of sequencing. Upon completion of under eleven days in culture, CD4+ T cells were isolated. Nucleocapsid antibody tests were negative, and the vaccine recipients had no prior SARS-CoV-2 infection. Profiled with immunoSEQ multiplex PCR; TCRdb holds only in-frame clones, not every one. The profile covers about 24,000 clones, with 74% appearing a single time and roughly 3.3% taken by the ten largest. The source material was CD4+ T cells from PBMCs cultured with SARS-CoV-2 spike peptides, sampled before COVID-19 vaccination. Receptors originate from a human donor who received a COVID-19 vaccine.

This clone was detected only a few times. The V and J genes are TRBV5-1 and TRBJ1-6; tentative D call: TRBD1 (5 bases). V was cut by 2 bases and J by 10 bases, with 13 bases left in between. CDR3 length: 14 amino acids. Germline V CDR1 and CDR2: SGHRS, YFSETQ. In DNA form, the CDR3 reads TGCGCCAGCAGCTTTGACCGGGGACCCTCACCCCTCCACTTT. Translated, it gives CASSFDRGPSPLHF. The variable domain in full, with the rest retrieved from reference TRBV5-1 and TRBJ1-6, is KAGVTQTPRYLIKTRGQQVTLSCSPISGHRSVSWYQQTPGQGLQFLFEYFSETQRNKGNFPGRFSGRQFSNSRSEMNVSTLELGDSALYLCASSFDRGPSPLHFGNGTRLTVT.

This rearrangement joins TRBV7-9 to TRBJ2-7; D is perhaps TRBD1 or TRBD2 (5 bases each). Trimming removed 5 bases at V and 6 bases at J, with 11 bases between. In germline, CDR1 is SEHNR, CDR2 FQNEAQ (reference sequence). The CDR3 extends over 12 amino acids. The CDR3 sequence is CASSTPGSEQYF. The DNA for the CDR3 is TGTGCCAGCAGCACCCCAGGGAGCGAGCAGTACTTC. Full variable domain (rest looked up from reference TRBV7-9 and TRBJ2-7): DTGVSQNPRHKITKRGQNVTFRCDPISEHNRLYWYRQTLGQGPEFLTYFQNEAQLEKSRLLSDRFSAERPKGSFSTLEIQRTEQGDSAMYLCASSTPGSEQYFGPGTRLTVT.

V gene TRBV19 combines with J gene TRBJ1-2; no clear D gene. This CDR3 has 12 residues. Germline V gene lookup returns CDR1 LNHDA and CDR2 SQIVND (reference sequence). V lost 9 bases to trimming and J lost 0 bases, with 8 bases between them. The CDR3 loop is CASSGPNYGYTF. Written as DNA, the CDR3 is TGTGCCAGCAGCGGACCTAACTATGGCTACACCTTC.

This chain uses TRBV5-6 with TRBJ1-3; D is unclear. The V gene's germline CDR1 is SGHDT and CDR2 YYEEEE. The CDR3 extends over 16 amino acids. Between the trimmed V and J ends, which lost 5 bases and 3 bases, there was a span of 18 bases. The CDR3 sequence: CASSTDWEGFGNTIYF. CDR3 nucleotides: TGTGCCAGCAGTACCGACTGGGAAGGTTTTGGAAACACCATATATTTT.

In DNA, the CDR3 is TGTGCCAGCACCACTGGATCGACCGGAGCTAACTATGGCTACACCTTC. This encodes CASTTGSTGANYGYTF. V and J are TRBV7-9 and TRBJ1-2; no clear D. The CDR3 has 16 amino acids. The V gene lost 7 bases and the J gene lost 0 bases, with 18 bases spanning the gap. The germline V gene has CDR1 SEHNR and CDR2 FQNEAQ (reference sequence).

This clone occurred a few times. J is TRBJ2-7 and V is TRBV10-3; D is undetermined. Germline V lookup: CDR1 ENHRY, CDR2 SYGVKD. The V gene lost 4 bases and the J gene lost 0 bases, with 4 bases spanning the gap. The CDR3 runs 12 residues. In DNA form, the CDR3 reads TGTGCCATCAGTGGTAGCTCCTACGAGCAGTACTTC. Its protein is CAISGSSYEQYF.

This clone was counted a single time. The chain carries TRBV3-1 (or the pseudogene TRBV3-2) and TRBJ1-1; 8 bases line up with TRBD1. The CDR3 has 14 amino acids. Germline V CDR1 and CDR2: LGHDT, YNNKEL (reference sequence). J gave up 10 bases and V 0 bases, and 7 bases lay outside the gene matches. The DNA of the CDR3 is TGTGCCAGCAGCCAAGATCGCAGGGGGCTTGGAGCTTTCTTT. This sequence encodes CASSQDRRGLGAFF.

The CDR3 loop is CAWSVLGTNGEKLFF. For the CDR3, the DNA is TGTGCCTGGAGTGTACTCGGGACCAACGGTGAAAAACTGTTTTTT. The rearrangement uses TRBV30 and TRBJ1-4; a possible D gene is TRBD1 (5 bases). Trimming removed 0 bases from V and 7 bases from J, with 15 bases in between. The CDR3 length is 15 residues. Germline lookup yields CDR1 GTSNPN and CDR2 SVGIG (reference sequence).

This clone has only a few counts. The chain joins TRBV3-1 (or the pseudogene TRBV3-2) to TRBJ1-1, with D hard to call. V lost 4 bases, J lost 1 base, and 10 bases lay in between. The CDR3 is made up of 14 amino acids. Germline-derived CDR1 and CDR2 are LGHDT and YNNKEL (reference sequence). DNA of the CDR3: TGTGCCAGCAGCCGATTTGGAGGGAACACTGAAGCTTTCTTT. This sequence encodes CASSRFGGNTEAFF.

This chain joins TRBV4-2 and TRBJ2-6; a weak D match, TRBD1 (6 bases). Looked up from germline, CDR1 is LGHNA and CDR2 is YNFKEQ. There are 16 residues in the CDR3. The germline V and J ends were trimmed by 2 bases and 0 bases, with 8 bases remaining between them. CDR3 region: CASSQKDSSGANVLTF. CDR3 nucleotides: TGTGCCAGCAGCCAAAAGGACAGCTCTGGGGCCAACGTCCTGACTTTC.

This clone was seen a few times. The genes are TRBV2 and TRBJ1-6; 8 nucleotides align to TRBD1. J was trimmed by 9 bases and V by 4 bases; bases with no gene match: 14. Germline-derived CDR1 and CDR2 are SNHLY and FYNNEI. This CDR3 is 17 amino acids long. CDR3 residues: CASSVNLWGQAVSPLHF. In DNA form, the CDR3 reads TGTGCCAGCAGTGTCAATCTGTGGGGACAGGCGGTTTCACCCCTCCACTTT.

The chain uses TRBV18 and TRBJ1-5; 7 nucleotides agree with TRBD1. Trimming at V came to 3 bases and at J to 2 bases, leaving 1 base not matched to a gene. This CDR3 has 14 amino acids. Germline V lookup: CDR1 KGHSH, CDR2 LQKENI. The CDR3 DNA is TGTGCCAGCTCACCTGGGACAGGCAATCAGCCCCAGCATTTT. It specifies CASSPGTGNQPQHF.

The V call is TRBV5-6, the J call TRBJ2-3; the D is unclear. Per the germline V gene, CDR1 is SGHDT and CDR2 is YYEEEE. The CDR3 contains 13 residues. Trimming took 0 bases from V and 2 from J, leaving 4 bases between them. CDR3 bases: TGTGCCAGCAGCTTGGTCACCACAGATACGCAGTATTTT. Its protein is CASSLVTTDTQYF.

The V call is TRBV4-1, the J call TRBJ1-2; a possible D gene is TRBD1 (6 bases). In germline, CDR1 is MGHRA, CDR2 YSYEKL. This CDR3 spans 16 amino acids. V was pared by 1 base and J by 2 bases, with 14 bases between. Here the CDR3 reads CASSQVGGARNYGYTF. The CDR3 DNA follows: TGCGCCAGCAGCCAAGTTGGGGGGGCGCGAAACTATGGCTACACCTTC.

The rearrangement uses TRBV27 and TRBJ2-7; D may be TRBD2 (6 bases). Germline-derived CDR1 and CDR2 are MNHEY and SMNVEV (reference sequence). The CDR3 extends over 16 amino acids. V lost 5 bases and J 2 bases, leaving 19 bases between the germline ends. CDR3 DNA: TGTGCCAGCAGTCGGGGGATTGGGCGGATCGCCTACGAGCAGTACTTC. This encodes CASSRGIGRIAYEQYF.

This clone has just one count. This rearrangement joins TRBV5-1 to TRBJ2-2; 9 bases agree with TRBD1. J gave up 7 bases and V 5 bases, and 3 bases lay outside the gene matches. The CDR3 contains 13 residues. Germline CDR1 reads SGHRS; CDR2 reads YFSETQ. CDR3 region: CASRGQGVGELFF. CDR3 nucleotide sequence: TGCGCCAGCAGGGGACAGGGTGTCGGGGAGCTGTTTTTT.

The chain employs TRBV19 and TRBJ2-6; D is ambiguous. The V end was cut by 7 bases, the J end by 1 base, with 8 bases between. Germline lookup yields CDR1 LNHDA and CDR2 SQIVND (reference sequence). The CDR3 spans 14 residues. The CDR3 here is CASIGTSGANVLTF. The CDR3 coding sequence is TGTGCCAGTATTGGAACATCTGGGGCCAACGTCCTGACTTTC.

The CDR3 sequence is CSVFGQGSNTEAFF. CDR3 sequence (DNA): TGCAGCGTTTTCGGACAGGGGTCGAACACTGAAGCTTTCTTT. The V gene is TRBV29-1, the J gene TRBJ1-1, with 9 bases matching TRBD1. Germline V gene lookup returns CDR1 SQVTM and CDR2 ANQGSEA. V trimming: 5 bases; J trimming: 1 base; junction bases outside the gene matches: 5. The CDR3 loop spans 14 amino acids.

The chain is built from TRBV10-1 and TRBJ1-4; D ambiguous. Germline V gene data show CDR1 as WNHNN and CDR2 as SYGVQD (reference sequence). The CDR3 contains 13 residues. V was clipped by 4 bases and J by 5 bases, with 8 bases between them. The CDR3 DNA reads as TGCGCCAGCAGTGGCAGAGAGAATGAAAAACTGTTTTTT. Protein product: CASSGRENEKLFF.

The chain employs TRBV19 and TRBJ1-2; D might be TRBD1 (5 bases). Germline V gene data show CDR1 as LNHDA and CDR2 as SQIVND (reference sequence). Trimming removed 6 bases from V and 7 bases from J, with 18 bases in between. The CDR3 has 14 residues. This chain's CDR3 is CASRIPGIRRGYTF. The CDR3 DNA reads TGTGCCAGTAGAATTCCAGGGATACGACGTGGCTACACCTTC.

This clone was seen a single time. The rearrangement links TRBV5-1 to TRBJ2-1, with TRBD1 as a possible D gene (5 bases). The CDR3 is made up of 14 amino acids. V was shortened by 0 bases and J by 8 bases, with 12 bases between the two germline ends. CDR1 is SGHRS and CDR2 is YFSETQ in the germline V gene. The CDR3, as DNA: TGCGCCAGCAGCTTGGAGGCAGGGTTTCATGAGCAGTTCTTC. It yields the protein CASSLEAGFHEQFF.

This chain joins TRBV12-3 or TRBV12-4 and TRBJ1-1; tentatively, D is TRBD1 (6 bases). The V end lost 3 bases, the J end lost 8 bases, and 13 bases lay between the germline ends. CDR3 length equals 13 residues. The CDR3 protein is CASSFGQTREAFF. The CDR3 DNA reads TGTGCCAGCAGTTTCGGACAGACGAGAGAAGCTTTCTTT.

The V call is TRBV5-1, the J call TRBJ2-2, with 11 bases that match TRBD2. V lost 3 bases, J lost 6 bases, and 13 bases stayed unmatched. CDR3 length equals 18 residues. CDR1 and CDR2 from the germline V gene are SGHRS and YFSETQ. The CDR3 nucleotides read TGCGCCAGCAGCTCAACGATTACTAGCGGGAGTAAGGCCGGGGAGCTGTTTTTT. Translation: CASSSTITSGSKAGELFF.